This T cell receptor beta chain is from a study of T cell repertoires in cytomegalovirus infection. V gave up 1 base and J gave up 1 base; unmatched junction bases: 8. Germline V gene data show CDR1 as LGHNA and CDR2 as YSLEER. CDR3 length equals 18 residues. This clonotype turned up a few times. Its antigen is as yet unknown. TCRdb reanalysed the reads using MiXCR and keeps one entry per CDR3 protein. This repertoire shows some 600,000 distinct CDR3 sequences, more than 20% found once; its top ten account for 8%. Findings and limits, study-wide: CMV carriers with the relevant HLA were identified by cumulative public TCR beta family frequency. The ex vivo response was dominated by HLA-C-restricted CMV-specific TCR beta clonotypes.

The gene calls are TRBV4-3 and TRBJ2-1, with 9 bases lining up with TRBD2. This TCR came from a human donor in good health (CMV status not recorded). Some clones in this sample may be carry-over from other donors' samples. Input material: CD8+ T cells from PBMCs. This CDR3 is CASSQGASGTPSYNEQFF. CDR3 nucleotides: TGCGCCAGCAGCCAAGGTGCTAGCGGGACCCCATCCTACAATGAGCAGTTCTTC.